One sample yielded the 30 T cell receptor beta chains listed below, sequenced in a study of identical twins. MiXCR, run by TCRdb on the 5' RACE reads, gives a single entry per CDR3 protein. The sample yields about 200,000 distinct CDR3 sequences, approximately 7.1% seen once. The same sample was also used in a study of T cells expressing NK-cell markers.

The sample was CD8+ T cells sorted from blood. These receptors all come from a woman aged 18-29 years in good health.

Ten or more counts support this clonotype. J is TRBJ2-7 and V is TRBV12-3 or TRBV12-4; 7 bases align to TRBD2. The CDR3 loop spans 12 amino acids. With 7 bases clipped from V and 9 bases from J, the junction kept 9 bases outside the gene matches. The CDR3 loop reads CASTTGGGGQYF. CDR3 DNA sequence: TGTGCCAGCACTACGGGGGGTGGAGGGCAGTACTTC.

CDR3 protein: CASSASGRTSYNEQFF. Written as DNA, the CDR3 is TGTGCCAGCAGCGCCTCAGGGCGGACGTCATACAATGAGCAGTTCTTC. The chain joins TRBV9 to TRBJ2-1; maybe TRBD1 (5 bases). Trimming left V 3 bases short and J 4 bases short, with 17 bases between. Looked up from germline, CDR1 is SGDLS and CDR2 is YYNGEE. The CDR3 extends over 16 amino acids.

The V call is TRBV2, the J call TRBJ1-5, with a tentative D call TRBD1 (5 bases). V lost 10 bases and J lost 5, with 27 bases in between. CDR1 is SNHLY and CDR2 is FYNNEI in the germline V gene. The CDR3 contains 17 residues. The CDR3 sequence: CATRDVTSSLPHQPQHF. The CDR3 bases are TGTGCCACTCGGGACGTAACCTCAAGTCTCCCTCATCAGCCCCAGCATTTT. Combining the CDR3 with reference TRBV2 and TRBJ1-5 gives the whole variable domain EPEVTQTPSHQVTQMGQEVILRCVPISNHLYFYWYRQILGQKVEFLVSFYNNEISEKSEIFDDQFSVERPDGSNFTLKIRSTKLEDSAMYFCATRDVTSSLPHQPQHFGDGTRLSIL.

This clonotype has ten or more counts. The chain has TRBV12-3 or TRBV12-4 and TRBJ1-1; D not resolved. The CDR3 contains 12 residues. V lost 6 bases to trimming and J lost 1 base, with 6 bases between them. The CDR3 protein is CASSYRNTEAFF. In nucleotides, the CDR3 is TGTGCCAGCAGCTACAGGAACACTGAAGCTTTCTTT.

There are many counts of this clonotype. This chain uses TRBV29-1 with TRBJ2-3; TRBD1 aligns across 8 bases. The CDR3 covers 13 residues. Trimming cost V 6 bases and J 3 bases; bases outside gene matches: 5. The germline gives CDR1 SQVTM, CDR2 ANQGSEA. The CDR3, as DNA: TGCAGCGTCGACAGGGGTCAAACAGATACGCAGTATTTT. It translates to CSVDRGQTDTQYF.

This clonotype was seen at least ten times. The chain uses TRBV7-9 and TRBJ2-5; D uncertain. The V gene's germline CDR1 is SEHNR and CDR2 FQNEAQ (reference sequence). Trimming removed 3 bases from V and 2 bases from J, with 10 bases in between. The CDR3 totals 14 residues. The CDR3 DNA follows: TGTGCCAGCAGCTTGGTGGGCAAACAAGAGACCCAGTACTTC. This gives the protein CASSLVGKQETQYF.

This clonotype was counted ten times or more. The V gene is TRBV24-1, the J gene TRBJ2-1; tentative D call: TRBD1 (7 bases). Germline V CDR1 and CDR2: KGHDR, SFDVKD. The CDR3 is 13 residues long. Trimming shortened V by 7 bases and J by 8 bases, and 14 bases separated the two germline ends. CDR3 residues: CATRGQEGDEQFF. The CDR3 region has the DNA TGTGCCACCAGAGGACAGGAGGGCGATGAGCAGTTCTTC.

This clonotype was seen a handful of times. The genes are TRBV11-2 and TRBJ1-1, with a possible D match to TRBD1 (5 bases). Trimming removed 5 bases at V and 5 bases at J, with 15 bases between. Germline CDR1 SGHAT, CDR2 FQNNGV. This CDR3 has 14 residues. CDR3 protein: CASSTSQGWTEAFF. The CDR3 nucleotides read TGTGCCAGCAGCACAAGTCAGGGATGGACTGAAGCTTTCTTT. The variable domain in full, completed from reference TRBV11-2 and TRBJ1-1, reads EAGVAQSPRYKIIEKRQSVAFWCNPISGHATLYWYQQILGQGPKLLIQFQNNGVVDDSQLPKDRFSAERLKGVDSTLKIQPAKLEDSAVYLCASSTSQGWTEAFFGQGTRLTVV.

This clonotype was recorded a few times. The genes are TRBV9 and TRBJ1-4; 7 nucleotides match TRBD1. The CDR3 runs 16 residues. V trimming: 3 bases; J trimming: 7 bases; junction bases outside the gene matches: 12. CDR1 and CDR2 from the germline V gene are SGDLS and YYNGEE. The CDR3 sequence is CASSAMTGPLGEKLFF. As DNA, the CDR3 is TGTGCCAGCAGCGCGATGACAGGGCCCTTGGGTGAAAAACTGTTTTTT.

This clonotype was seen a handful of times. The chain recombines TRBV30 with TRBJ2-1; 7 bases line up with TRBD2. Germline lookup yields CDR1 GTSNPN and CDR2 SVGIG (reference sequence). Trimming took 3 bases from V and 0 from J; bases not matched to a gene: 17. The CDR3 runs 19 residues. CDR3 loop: CAWRDLKLAGDSSYNEQFF. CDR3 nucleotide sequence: TGTGCCTGGAGGGACCTCAAGTTGGCGGGAGATAGCTCCTACAATGAGCAGTTCTTC.

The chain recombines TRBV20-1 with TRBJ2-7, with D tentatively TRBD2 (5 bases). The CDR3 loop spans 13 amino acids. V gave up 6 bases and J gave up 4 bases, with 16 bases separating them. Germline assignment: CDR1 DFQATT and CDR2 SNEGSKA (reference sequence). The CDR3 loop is CSAVTREGYEQYF. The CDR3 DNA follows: TGCAGTGCAGTTACCCGGGAAGGGTACGAGCAGTACTTC.

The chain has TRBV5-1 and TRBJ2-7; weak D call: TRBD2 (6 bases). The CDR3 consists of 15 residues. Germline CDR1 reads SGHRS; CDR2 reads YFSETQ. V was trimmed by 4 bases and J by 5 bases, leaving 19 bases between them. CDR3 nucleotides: TGCGCCAGCAGCCCCGAGCGGGCCGTAAGCCACGAGCAGTACTTC. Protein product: CASSPERAVSHEQYF.

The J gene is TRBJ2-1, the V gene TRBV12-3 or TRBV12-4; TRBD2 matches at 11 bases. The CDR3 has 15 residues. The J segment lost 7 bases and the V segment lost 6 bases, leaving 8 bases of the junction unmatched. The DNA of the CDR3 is TGTGCCAGCAGAGCACTAGCGGGAGAAGCGAATGAGCAGTTCTTC. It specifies CASRALAGEANEQFF.

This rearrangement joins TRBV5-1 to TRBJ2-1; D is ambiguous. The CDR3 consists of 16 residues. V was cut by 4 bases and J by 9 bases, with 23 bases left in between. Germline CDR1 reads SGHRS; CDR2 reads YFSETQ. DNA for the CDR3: TGCGCCAGCAGCCTCCGACCCCACAAACTTCGTGGTGAGCAGTTCTTC. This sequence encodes CASSLRPHKLRGEQFF.

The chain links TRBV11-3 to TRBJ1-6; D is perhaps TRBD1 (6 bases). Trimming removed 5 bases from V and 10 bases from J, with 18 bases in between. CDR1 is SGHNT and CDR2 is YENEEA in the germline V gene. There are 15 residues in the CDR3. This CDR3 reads CASSRTEGGPSPLHF. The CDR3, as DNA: TGTGCCAGCAGCCGGACTGAGGGGGGCCCATCACCCCTCCACTTT.

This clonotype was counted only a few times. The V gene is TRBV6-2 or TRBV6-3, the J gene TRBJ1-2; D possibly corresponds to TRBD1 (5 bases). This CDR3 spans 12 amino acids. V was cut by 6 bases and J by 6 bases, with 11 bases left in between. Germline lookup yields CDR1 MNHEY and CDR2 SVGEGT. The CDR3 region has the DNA TGTGCCAGCAGCCAGGGTGATCATGGCTACACCTTC. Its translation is CASSQGDHGYTF.

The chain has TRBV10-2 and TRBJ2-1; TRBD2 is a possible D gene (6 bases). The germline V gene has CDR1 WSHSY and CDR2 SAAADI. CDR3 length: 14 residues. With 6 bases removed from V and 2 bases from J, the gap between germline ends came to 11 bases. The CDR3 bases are TGCGCCAGCAGGGGGACTGGGGCCTACAATGAGCAGTTCTTC. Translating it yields CASRGTGAYNEQFF.

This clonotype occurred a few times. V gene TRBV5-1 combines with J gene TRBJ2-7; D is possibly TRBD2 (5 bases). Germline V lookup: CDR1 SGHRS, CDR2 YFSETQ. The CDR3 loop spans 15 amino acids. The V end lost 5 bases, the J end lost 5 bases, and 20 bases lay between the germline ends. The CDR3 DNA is TGCGCCAGCAGAAGCGGAGTGGCGTTAAGTGACGAGCAGTACTTC. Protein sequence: CASRSGVALSDEQYF.

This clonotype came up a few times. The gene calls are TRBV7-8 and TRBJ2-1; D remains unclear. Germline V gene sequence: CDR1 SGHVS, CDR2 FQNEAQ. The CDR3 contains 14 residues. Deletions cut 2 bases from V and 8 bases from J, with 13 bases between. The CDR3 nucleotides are TGTGCCAGCAGCTTACCCTTCACCCCGGATGAGCAGTTCTTC. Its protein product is CASSLPFTPDEQFF.

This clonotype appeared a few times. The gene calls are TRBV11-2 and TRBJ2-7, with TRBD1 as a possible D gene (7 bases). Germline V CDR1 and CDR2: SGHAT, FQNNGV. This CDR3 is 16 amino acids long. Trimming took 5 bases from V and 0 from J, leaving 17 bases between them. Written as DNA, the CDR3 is TGTGCCAGCAGCAACCCTGGGCAGGGGGGCTCCTACGAGCAGTACTTC. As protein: CASSNPGQGGSYEQYF.

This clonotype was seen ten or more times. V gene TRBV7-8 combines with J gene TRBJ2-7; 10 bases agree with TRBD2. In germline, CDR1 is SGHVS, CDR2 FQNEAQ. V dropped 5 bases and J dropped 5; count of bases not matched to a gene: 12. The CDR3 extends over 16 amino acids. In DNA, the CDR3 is TGTGCCAGCAGCCCTCTGATCATAGCGGGGGGTCACGAGCAGTACTTC. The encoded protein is CASSPLIIAGGHEQYF.

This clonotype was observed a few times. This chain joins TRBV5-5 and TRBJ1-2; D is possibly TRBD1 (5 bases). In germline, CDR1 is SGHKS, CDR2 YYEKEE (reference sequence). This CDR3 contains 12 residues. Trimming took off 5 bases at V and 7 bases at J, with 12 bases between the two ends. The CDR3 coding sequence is TGTGCCAGCAGGGCGGGGACTTTTGGCTACACCTTC. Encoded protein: CASRAGTFGYTF. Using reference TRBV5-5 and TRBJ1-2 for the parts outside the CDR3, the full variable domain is DAGVTQSPTHLIKTRGQQVTLRCSPISGHKSVSWYQQVLGQGPQFIFQYYEKEERGRGNFPDRFSARQFPNYSSELNVNALLLGDSALYLCASRAGTFGYTFGSGTRLTVV.

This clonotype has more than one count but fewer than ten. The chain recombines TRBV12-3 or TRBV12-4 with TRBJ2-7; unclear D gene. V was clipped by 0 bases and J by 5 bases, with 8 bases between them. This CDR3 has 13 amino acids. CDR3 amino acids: CASSLAPYHEQYF. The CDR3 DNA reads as TGTGCCAGCAGTTTAGCACCATACCACGAGCAGTACTTC.

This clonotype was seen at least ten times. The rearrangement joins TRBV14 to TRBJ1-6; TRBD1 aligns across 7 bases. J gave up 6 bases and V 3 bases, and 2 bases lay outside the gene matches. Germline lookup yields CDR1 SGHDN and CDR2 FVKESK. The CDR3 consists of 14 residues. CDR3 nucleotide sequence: TGTGCCAGCAGCCATTCAGGGGGTAATTCACCCCTCCACTTT. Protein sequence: CASSHSGGNSPLHF.

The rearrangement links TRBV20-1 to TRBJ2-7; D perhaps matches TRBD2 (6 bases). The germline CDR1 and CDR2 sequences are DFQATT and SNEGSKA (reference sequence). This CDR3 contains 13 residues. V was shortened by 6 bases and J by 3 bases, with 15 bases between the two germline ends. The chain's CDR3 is CSAPGGSFYEQYF. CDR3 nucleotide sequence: TGCAGTGCCCCCGGGGGTAGTTTCTACGAGCAGTACTTC.

The CDR3 DNA follows: TGTGCCAGCAGGCCGACTAGCCAAACGGTGTATTTT. Residues: CASRPTSQTVYF. The chain recombines TRBV12-3 or TRBV12-4 with TRBJ2-3; 7 positions match TRBD2. After removal of 6 bases from V and 14 bases from J, the junction contained 11 bases not matched to a gene. The CDR3 is made up of 12 amino acids.

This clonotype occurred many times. CDR3 sequence reads: CASSLAGGGYEQYF. In DNA, the CDR3 is TGTGCCAGCAGCTTAGCCGGTGGCGGCTACGAGCAGTACTTC. The chain links TRBV7-9 to TRBJ2-7; D is unclear. Germline-derived CDR1 and CDR2 are SEHNR and FQNEAQ (reference sequence). The CDR3 runs 14 residues. V lost 0 bases to trimming and J lost 3 bases, with 9 bases between them.

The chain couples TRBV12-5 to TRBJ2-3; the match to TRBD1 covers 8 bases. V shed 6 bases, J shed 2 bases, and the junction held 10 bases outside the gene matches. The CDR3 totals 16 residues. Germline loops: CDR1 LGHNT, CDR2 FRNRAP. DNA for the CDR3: TGTGCTAGTGGGTTTACCGGGACAGGACTCACAGATACGCAGTATTTT. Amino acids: CASGFTGTGLTDTQYF.

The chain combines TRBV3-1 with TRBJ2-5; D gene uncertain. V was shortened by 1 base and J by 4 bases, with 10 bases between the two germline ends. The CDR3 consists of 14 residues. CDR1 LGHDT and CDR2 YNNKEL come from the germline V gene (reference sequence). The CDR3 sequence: CASSQVGPTETQYF. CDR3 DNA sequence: TGTGCCAGCAGCCAAGTTGGGCCTACAGAGACCCAGTACTTC.

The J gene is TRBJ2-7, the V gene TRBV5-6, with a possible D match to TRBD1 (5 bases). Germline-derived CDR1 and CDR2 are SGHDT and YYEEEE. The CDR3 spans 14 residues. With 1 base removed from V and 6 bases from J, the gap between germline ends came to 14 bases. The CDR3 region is CASSLTTGQGEQYF. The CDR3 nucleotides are TGTGCCAGCAGCTTGACGACCGGGCAGGGCGAGCAGTACTTC. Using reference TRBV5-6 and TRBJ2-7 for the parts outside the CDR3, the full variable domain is DAGVTQSPTHLIKTRGQQVTLRCSPKSGHDTVSWYQQALGQGPQFIFQYYEEEERQRGNFPDRFSGHQFPNYSSELNVNALLLGDSALYLCASSLTTGQGEQYFGPGTRLTVT.